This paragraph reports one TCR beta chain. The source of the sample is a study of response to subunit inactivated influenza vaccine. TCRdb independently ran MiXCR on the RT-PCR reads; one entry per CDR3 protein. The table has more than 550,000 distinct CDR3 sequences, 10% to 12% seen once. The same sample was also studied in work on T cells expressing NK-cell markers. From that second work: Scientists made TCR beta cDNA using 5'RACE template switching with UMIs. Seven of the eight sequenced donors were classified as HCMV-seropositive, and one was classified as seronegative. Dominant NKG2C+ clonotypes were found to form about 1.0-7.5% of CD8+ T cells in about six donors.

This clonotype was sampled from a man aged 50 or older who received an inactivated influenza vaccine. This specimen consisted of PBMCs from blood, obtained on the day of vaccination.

The chain's CDR3 is CASIRDRGVMNTEAFF. The CDR3 DNA sequence: TGTGCCAGCATTCGGGACAGGGGAGTCATGAACACTGAAGCTTTCTTT. The chain has TRBV12-3 or TRBV12-4 and TRBJ1-1; 10 nucleotides match TRBD1. With 7 bases clipped from V and 0 bases from J, the junction kept 8 bases outside the gene matches. There are 16 residues in the CDR3.